The rows below give T cell receptor beta chains drawn from one sample of a study of blood T cell repertoires in COVID-19. Measured with immunoSEQ multiplex PCR; TCRdb has only the in-frame clones, and not every one. Of tens of thousands of clones listed, about 91% are singletons. Sequencing was performed on peripheral blood. The receptors come from a woman of 80 years or more with active or convalescent COVID-19. Each CDR3 is given without its conserved first and last residue.

SVDWQGVLYNSPLH	TRBV29-1	TRBJ1-6
ASSAGTGGGDTQY	TRBV9	TRBJ2-3
ASSADRGRYGYT	TRBV9	TRBJ1-2
ASTMGLAINEQF	TRBV5-8	TRBJ2-1
ASSEGGGANQPQH	TRBV2	TRBJ1-5
ASSQGAQHRSSYNSPLH	TRBV4-3	TRBJ1-6
ASSLRGTGGYT	TRBV7-9	TRBJ1-2
SGWDTNTGELF	TRBV29-1	TRBJ2-2
ASSLGQGLDYGYT	TRBV7-9	TRBJ1-2
ASTPPSDTQY	TRBV6-5	TRBJ2-3
ASSLAPREGETQY	TRBV7-9	TRBJ2-5
ASSLGGVGKQETQY	TRBV5-4	TRBJ2-5
ASSPPDRGNGYT	TRBV3-1/TRBV3-2	TRBJ1-2
SASSSLGNTGELF	TRBV20-1	TRBJ2-2
ASSLGLAGGTPYQETQY	TRBV7-2	TRBJ2-5
ASSRRLGGSYEQY	TRBV7-2	TRBJ2-7
ASSPEVGTQY	TRBV5-4	TRBJ2-3
ASSLTGANSPLH	TRBV27	TRBJ1-6
ASSHSTGTSGQETQY	TRBV18	TRBJ2-5
ASSSLGQGLGGYT	TRBV28	TRBJ1-2
ASSLTGRGEQY	TRBV7-2	TRBJ2-7
ASSSGQTPFYGYT	TRBV5-4	TRBJ1-2
ASSFTGANVLT	TRBV5-6	TRBJ2-6
AIRAGGGSSPEQY	TRBV10-3	TRBJ2-7
ASSFSGGVGGELF	TRBV5-1	TRBJ2-2
ASGEGSYEQY	TRBV9	TRBJ2-7
ATSRDRGPNTEAF	TRBV15	TRBJ1-1
ATSRDRGGMNGYT	TRBV15	TRBJ1-2
ASSLGTAGANVLT	TRBV5-1	TRBJ2-6
ASSRQKTDYGYT	TRBV7-9	TRBJ1-2
ASSGGLQGFNEKLF	TRBV5-6	TRBJ1-4
AEETQY	TRBV27	TRBJ2-5
ASSPRFAYEQY	TRBV7-2	TRBJ2-7
ASSVTSGMNTQY	TRBV9	TRBJ2-3
ASSLASGTLTDTQY	TRBV9	TRBJ2-3
ASSLVRATGELF	TRBV7-3	TRBJ2-2
ASSPGTAEAF	TRBV4-2	TRBJ1-1
ASSTGNTEAF	TRBV2	TRBJ1-1
ASSPGQGMGTQY	TRBV19	TRBJ2-5
ASSVGPQGRDIQY	TRBV9	TRBJ2-4
ASSLTVNTGELF	TRBV5-1	TRBJ2-2
ASSKDSVGVAGELF	TRBV21-1	TRBJ2-2
ASSETPTAQEQF	TRBV6-1	TRBJ2-1
ASSYGGGANEQF	TRBV6-2/TRBV6-3	TRBJ2-1
ASSRDRDTGELF	TRBV6-5	TRBJ2-2
ASSISPDYNSPLH	TRBV19	TRBJ1-6
ASRLVIPLAGRGYEQY	TRBV12-2	TRBJ2-7
ASSTTGFNQPQH	TRBV19	TRBJ1-5
ASSQGTGLEKLF	TRBV4-3	TRBJ1-4
ASGTGQEDTEAF	TRBV12-5	TRBJ1-1
AISESIGVSYGYT	TRBV10-3	TRBJ1-2
ASSFSPGEHTDTQY	TRBV7-9	TRBJ2-3
ASSPDREGPNYGYT	TRBV9	TRBJ1-2